This T cell receptor (beta chain) appears in the sequencing data of a study of cytomegalovirus exposure and HLA in healthy donors. Overall study results and limits: Reports state that TCR beta sequences accurately predicted most subjects' HLA-A and HLA-B alleles. A cluster of highly shared sequence variants was likely a sequencing artifact.

The CDR3 has 19 amino acids. Germline V CDR1 and CDR2: SGHRS, YFSETQ. V was pared by 0 bases and J by 0 bases, with 19 bases between. Concerning this clone itself: The antigen is not known.

PCR primers comprised 60 Vbeta and 13 Jbeta primers. The method was immunoSEQ multiplex PCR; TCRdb's version includes in-frame clones alone and lacks a portion of them. This sample's table reports 130,000 or so clones. The rearrangement uses TRBV5-1 and TRBJ1-5, with D possibly being TRBD1 (5 bases). This clonotype was obtained from a woman aged 40 to 50 in good health and CMV-seronegative. The sample was PBMCs. In DNA form, the CDR3 reads TGCGCCAGCAGCTTGGGGGGCCCACCTAAAGGGCATAGCAATCAGCCCCAGCATTTT. It specifies CASSLGGPPKGHSNQPQHF.